Listed here are 7 T cell receptor beta chains from one sample, sequenced in a study of T cells in Graves' hyperthyroidism and ophthalmopathy. RNA transcripts yielded amplified TCR beta CDR3 regions. Carried out on the TCR CDR3, a first-round RT-PCR used the HTBI primer set. TCRdb independently ran MiXCR on the multiplex PCR reads; one entry per CDR3 protein. The table has 340,000 or so distinct CDR3 sequences, 21% seen once; the top ten hold around 48%. The source material was blood. Receptors were obtained from a woman aged 45-60 years with Graves' hyperthyroidism.

This clonotype was picked up a small number of times. This sequence joins TRBV5-6 and TRBJ1-2; no clear D. V was clipped by 3 bases and J by 0 bases, with 6 bases between them. The germline V gene encodes CDR1 SGHDT and CDR2 YYEEEE. The length of the CDR3 is 13 residues. CDR3 amino acids: CASSSEANYGYTF. CDR3 nucleotides: TGTGCCAGCAGCTCAGAAGCTAACTATGGCTACACCTTC.

There are a few counts of this clonotype. The V gene is TRBV19, the J gene TRBJ1-6; 9 bases are a match to TRBD1. Germline V gene lookup returns CDR1 LNHDA and CDR2 SQIVND (reference sequence). J gave up 8 bases and V 3 bases, and 2 bases lay outside the gene matches. CDR3 length equals 14 residues. The DNA for the CDR3 is TGTGCCAGTAGTATCGGGACAGGGTATTCACCCCTCCACTTT. Amino acid sequence: CASSIGTGYSPLHF.

The chain employs TRBV28 and TRBJ1-5, with D possibly TRBD1 on 5 matching bases. Germline CDR1 MDHEN, CDR2 SYDVKM. Trimming cost V 0 bases and J 0 bases, with 9 bases left between them. The CDR3 has 16 residues. CDR3 sequence (DNA): TGTGCCAGCAGTTTATGGGACATTAATAGCAATCAGCCCCAGCATTTT. This encodes CASSLWDINSNQPQHF.

The V and J genes are TRBV11-1 and TRBJ2-2, with no clear D. Germline CDR1 SGHAT, CDR2 FQDESV (reference sequence). The CDR3 is 14 residues long. V lost 6 bases, J lost 2 bases, and 10 bases lay in between. In DNA, the CDR3 is TGTGCCAGCAGTCCGGCTCCTAACACCGGGGAGCTGTTTTTT. Its protein product is CASSPAPNTGELFF.

This clonotype was seen at least ten times. V usage is TRBV18 and J usage is TRBJ1-2; possible D gene TRBD1, 5 bases. The V gene's germline CDR1 is KGHSH and CDR2 LQKENI. Trimming pared 2 bases from V and 1 base from J, leaving 11 bases between. The CDR3 is made up of 15 amino acids. The CDR3 coding sequence is TGTGCCAGCTCACCAGTACAGGCAATTAACTATGGCTACACCTTC. It translates to CASSPVQAINYGYTF.

The chain employs TRBV12-3 or TRBV12-4 and TRBJ1-5; TRBD1 might be the D (6 bases). Between the trimmed V and J ends, which lost 3 bases and 8 bases, there was a span of 17 bases. This CDR3 contains 15 residues. DNA for the CDR3: TGTGCCAGCAGTTTTGGGGACATGTGGGATGAGCCCCAGCATTTT. Its protein product is CASSFGDMWDEPQHF.

This rearrangement joins TRBV5-1 to TRBJ1-2, with 7 bases identical to TRBD1. This CDR3 contains 15 residues. The germline V gene has CDR1 SGHRS and CDR2 YFSETQ. V was pared by 6 bases and J by 5 bases, with 13 bases of the junction left unmatched. CDR3 bases: TGCGCCAGCAAAGCCTTACCGACAGGGTATTATGGCTACACCTTC. Translating gives CASKALPTGYYGYTF.